This entry features one TCR beta chain sequence. V was trimmed by 0 bases and J by 5 bases, leaving 9 bases between them. The germline V gene encodes CDR1 GTSNPN and CDR2 SVGIG (reference sequence). The CDR3 runs 13 residues. This record belongs to a study of blood T cell repertoires in COVID-19. Two negative PCRs, clearance, or symptom resolution had been documented for recovered Cohort 3 donors. Some clones are missing from TCRdb's copy, which holds only in-frame ones; the method was immunoSEQ multiplex PCR. The sample consists of about 300,000 clones, about nine tenths of them appearing once. The sequence derives from a woman in her late teens or twenties who had recovered from COVID-19. The genes are TRBV30 and TRBJ2-3, with a tentative D call TRBD2 (5 bases). The sequenced sample was PBMCs or T cells enriched from blood (not recorded which). The CDR3 protein is CAWSVSAGDTQYF. DNA for the CDR3: TGTGCCTGGAGTGTATCGGCGGGAGATACGCAGTATTTT.